This TCR beta chain is drawn from a study of control samples from healthy donors and cancer patients. This CDR3 comprises 12 residues. CDR1 is GTSNPN, CDR2 SVGIG, per germline (reference sequence). V was pared by 5 bases and J by 4 bases, with 8 bases between. Sequencing was performed with immunoSEQ multiplex PCR; in TCRdb, only in-frame clones are kept and a portion is missing. The sample includes fewer than 65,000 clones, around 90% of them seen just once. Input material: PBMCs. The genes are TRBV30 and TRBJ2-2; no definite D call. This clonotype was sampled from a man aged 35-49 years with colorectal cancer. The chain's CDR3 is CAWDTGTGELFF. The CDR3 DNA reads as TGTGCCTGGGATACTGGCACCGGGGAGCTGTTTTTT.